The T cell receptor (beta chain) under discussion was sequenced for a study of tumor and adjacent non-tumor tissue in lung cancer (dated by TCRdb to 2017 to 2018). In the study overall: Of the cohort, 12 patients had adenocarcinoma, 2 had squamous cell carcinoma and 1 had small cell lung cancer. The 15 or so patients were aged 31 to 76 years, included roughly ten men and 5 women, and had TNM stage I to III disease. TCRbeta CDR3 sequencing was performed on a few dozen paired specimens, with one tumor sample and one normal lung sample collected per patient. The study compared bulk TCRbeta repertoires between lung tumor tissue and matched distant non-tumor lung tissue from about 14 lung cancer patients. Sequencing produced 130,000,000 or so productive TCRbeta reads in total, an average of approximately 3.9 million reads per sample.

RNA was isolated from bulk unsorted tissue, and RNA quality was assessed with a NanoDrop ND-1000 and an Agilent 2100. The donors were newly diagnosed lung cancer patients admitted for thoracic surgery in China from August to November 2014 who had not received prior chemotherapy. Patients who had received previous radiotherapy or chemotherapy, or who had another concurrent cancer, were excluded from the study. Pieces of surgical tissue measuring roughly 1-2.3 cm3 were kept in RNAlater solution and stored at -80 degrees C until use. This clonotype was seen many times. The antigen it recognizes is unknown. Base qualities are not recorded, but no much larger clone differs from it by a single base. Overall study results and their limits: A significantly larger cumulative share of the repertoire was made up by the top 100 clones in normal lung than in tumor tissue. Only about 15 patients were in the cohort, and the authors stated that larger samples and more detailed clinical data are needed. Younger patients had significantly higher TCR diversity, and higher tumor TCR diversity was associated with shorter overall and disease-free survival. Neither the sequencing platform nor unique molecular identifiers are named or mentioned anywhere in the methods. Peripheral blood was not sequenced, so blood TCRbeta repertoires in these lung cancer patients were not examined. TCR diversity (inverse Simpson) was significantly higher in tumor than in normal lung tissue (roughly 430 vs 170, P = 0.0075, Mann-Whitney U test).

The CDR3, cysteine through phenylalanine, is 13 amino acids long. Only the CDR3 part of the read is kept: 39 bases, read in frame from the first base. Trimming removed 5 bases from V and 6 bases from J, leaving 13 bases between the germline ends. The germline V gene specifies MDHEN as CDR1 and SYDVKM as CDR2. Libraries were constructed by multiplex PCR. Reads for this sample came from an Illumina HiSeq 2500. TCRbeta libraries were constructed through three rounds of nested PCR with primers (Table S4) according to protocols modified from ARM-PCR. Before sequencing, PCR products of 200-500 bp were cut from the gel and purified using the QIAquick gel extraction kit. In the paper's pipeline: Trimmomatic was used to clean the reads, FLASH was used to merge the reads into complete CDR3 sequences, and MiTCR was used to assign the reads to V(D)J germline segments. Clonal diversity was computed as the inverse Simpson's index with VDJtools. In-frame sequences without a premature stop codon were defined as productive reads. TCRdb reanalyzed the raw reads on its own, using fastp at Q25 for trimming and MiXCR for clone calling, and kept in-frame beta chains. Identical CDR3 protein sequences are pooled into one entry, listed with their most common genes and DNA. These V and J calls rely on TCRdb rather than the paper's analysis. This sample lists more than 85,000 distinct CDR3 sequences; about 75% were detected once. The ten largest clonotypes hold about 40% of the sample.

The receptor's source is a woman aged 60 to 75 with non-small cell lung cancer. The V and J genes are TRBV28 and TRBJ2-5; TRBD2 is possibly the D segment (5 matching bases). Material: lung tumor tissue. The CDR3 has the sequence CASSLTRLKTQYF. The bases read TGTGCCAGCAGTCTTACTAGATTAAAGACCCAGTACTTC.